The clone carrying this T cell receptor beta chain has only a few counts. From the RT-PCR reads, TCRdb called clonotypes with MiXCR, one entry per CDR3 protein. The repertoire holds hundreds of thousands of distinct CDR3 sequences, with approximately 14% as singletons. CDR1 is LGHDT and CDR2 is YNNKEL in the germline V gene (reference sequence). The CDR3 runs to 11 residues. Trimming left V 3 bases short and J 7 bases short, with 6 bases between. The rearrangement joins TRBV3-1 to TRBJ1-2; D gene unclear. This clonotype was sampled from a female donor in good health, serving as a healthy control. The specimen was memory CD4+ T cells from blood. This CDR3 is CASSHESGYTF. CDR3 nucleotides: TGTGCCAGCAGCCATGAAAGTGGCTACACCTTC.